This T cell receptor (beta chain) stems from a study of post-analysis software for immune sequencing data. Germline-derived CDR1 and CDR2 are SQVTM and ANQGSEA. CDR3 length equals 14 residues. With 2 bases removed from V and 1 base from J, the gap between germline ends came to 11 bases. The TCR beta cDNA libraries carried unique molecular identifiers. Some 500,000 cDNA molecules were recovered from an input of roughly 0.85 to 10 million T cells. TCRdb passed the PCR reads through MiXCR, listing each CDR3 protein once. Altogether 350,000 to 500,000 distinct CDR3 sequences are present, over 30% being singletons, with the ten largest covering around 8%. Broader study findings: F measure clustering grouped samples strongly by preparation batch. Multiple sclerosis patients had significantly lower normalized Chao1 diversity than controls. The study found TRBV5-6, TRBV5-1 and TRBV20-1 among five or six TRBV segments more frequent in patients than controls.

A word on this clonotype: The antigen remains unidentified.

V usage is TRBV29-1 and J usage is TRBJ1-1; D remains ambiguous. This receptor was identified in a girl aged 2 to 10 with multiple sclerosis. Sequences were obtained from blood. DNA for the CDR3: TGCAGCGTTGAAAGTCCAGATACGAACACTGAAGCTTTCTTT. Its protein is CSVESPDTNTEAFF.